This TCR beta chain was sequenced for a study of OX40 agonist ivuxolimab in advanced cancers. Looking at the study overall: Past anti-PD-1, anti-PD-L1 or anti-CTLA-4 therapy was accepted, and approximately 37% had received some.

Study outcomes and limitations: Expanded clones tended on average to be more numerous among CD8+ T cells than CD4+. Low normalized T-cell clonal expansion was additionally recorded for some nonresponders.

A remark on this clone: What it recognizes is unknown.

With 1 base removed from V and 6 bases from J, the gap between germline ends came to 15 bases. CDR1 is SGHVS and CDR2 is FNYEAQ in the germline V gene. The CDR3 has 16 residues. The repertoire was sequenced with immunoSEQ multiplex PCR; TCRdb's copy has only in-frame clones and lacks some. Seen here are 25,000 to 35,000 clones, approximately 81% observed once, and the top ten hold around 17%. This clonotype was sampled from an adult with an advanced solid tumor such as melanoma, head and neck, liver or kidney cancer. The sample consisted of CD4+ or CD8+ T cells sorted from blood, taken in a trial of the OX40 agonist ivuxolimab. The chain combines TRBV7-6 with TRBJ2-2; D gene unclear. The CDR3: CASSLGSLPLAGELFF. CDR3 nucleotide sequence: TGTGCCAGCAGCTTAGGGTCCTTACCCCTGGCCGGGGAGCTGTTTTTT.